The clone carrying this TCR beta chain was detected only a few times. The V gene's germline CDR1 is MDHEN and CDR2 SYDVKM. Trimming stripped 7 bases from V and 2 bases from J, with 11 bases between. The CDR3 consists of 13 residues. The authors sorted CD4+ naive, central memory, regulatory and stem cell-like memory cells via CD45RO/CCR7/CD25/CD127/CD95/CD27. Sort purity for all populations was recorded as exceeding 98%. This entry is derived from a study of beta chain features in type 1 diabetes. The study reverse transcribed the entire isolated RNA, so it sequenced expressed TCRB transcripts. Some clones are missing from TCRdb's copy, which holds only in-frame ones; the method was immunoSEQ multiplex PCR. This table has fewer than 900,000 clones, roughly a sixth appearing once.

Input material: naive CD4+ T cells from blood. The rearrangement links TRBV28 to TRBJ1-1; the D is unclear. This sequence was found in a woman in her late teens or twenties in good health. CDR3 sequence: CASIKGRNTEAFF. CDR3 nucleotides: TGTGCCAGCATTAAGGGTCGAAACACTGAAGCTTTCTTT.